This record covers a single T cell receptor (beta chain). Its antigen remains unknown. V lost 0 bases and J 4 bases, leaving 11 bases between the germline ends. The CDR3 contains 15 residues. Germline lookup yields CDR1 LNHNV and CDR2 YYDKDF (reference sequence). Time point given: patch test 1, 2 weeks after DPC sensitization. Sample treatment: therapeutic diphenylcyclopropenone sensitization with weekly scalp DPC. TCRdb independently ran MiXCR on the RACE reads; one entry per CDR3 protein. The data contain roughly 200,000 distinct CDR3 sequences, 20% to 25% of them seen just once; the ten biggest clones take up under 7.5%. This sample was included in a study of human T cells and chemical hapten exposure. Broader study findings: Each of the donors had alopecia, so their immune responses may not resemble those of healthy people.

The rearrangement uses TRBV15 and TRBJ2-3; D is perhaps TRBD2 (6 bases). The clonotype originates from a woman in her forties or fifties with alopecia areata. Some clones in this sample may be carry-over from other donors' samples. Here the sequenced sample was whole blood, taken in connection with sensitization to the hapten diphenylcyclopropenone (DPC). The DNA for the CDR3 is TGTGCCACCAGCAGAGATTTGGGAGGCTCAGATACGCAGTATTTT. This sequence encodes CATSRDLGGSDTQYF.